Listed below are T cell receptor beta chains from one sample, sequenced in a study of molecular identifiers for immune sequencing clone quantification. TCRdb re-called the PCR reads through MiXCR, storing one row per CDR3 protein. Found here are 45,000 to 60,000 distinct CDR3 sequences, 35% to 40% of them singletons; the top ten hold 3% to 4%. Sequencing was performed on naive CD8+ T cells from blood, with Jurkat cell RNA spiked in. The source is a human donor in good health. Some libraries in this study had Jurkat cell RNA spiked in. The CDR3 runs from the conserved cysteine through the conserved F or W. Each record gives: clone size, J gene, D gene, V gene, CDR3 protein, CDR3 DNA. A D gene is named only where the DNA matches it firmly. Clone size is stated in some rows and not others, as once, few, many or a class when expanded.

NA,TRBJ2-2,NA,TRBV6-6,CASSYVGELFF,TGTGCCAGCAGTTATGTCGGGGAGCTGTTTTTT
few,TRBJ1-4,TRBD1,TRBV11-2,CASSLGGRGNEKLFF,TGTGCCAGCAGCTTAGGAGGCAGGGGGAATGAAAAACTGTTTTTT
NA,TRBJ2-3,NA,TRBV3-1,CASSQVRREPNLKPDTQYF,TGTGCCAGCAGCCAAGTTCGTCGCGAACCTAACCTTAAACCAGATACGCAGTATTTT
many,TRBJ1-1,NA,TRBV7-8,CASSSAHEAFF,TGTGCCAGCAGCTCAGCCCATGAAGCTTTCTTT
once,TRBJ2-3,NA,TRBV11-2,CASGLGGDTQYF,TGTGCCAGCGGCTTAGGAGGGGATACGCAGTATTTT
NA,TRBJ1-5,NA,TRBV28,CASMGASGNQPQHF,TGTGCCTCCATGGGGGCTTCGGGCAATCAGCCCCAGCATTTT
NA,TRBJ2-1,TRBD2,TRBV7-2,CASSLAGLVQSF,TGTGCCAGCAGCTTAGCGGGACTAGTTCAGAGCTTC
NA,TRBJ1-5,TRBD1,TRBV7-2,CARGQPYDQPQHF,TGTGCAAGGGGGCAGCCATACGATCAGCCCCAGCATTTT
many,TRBJ1-5,TRBD1,TRBV6-6,CASSYDRVDQPQHF,TGTGCCAGCAGTTACGACAGGGTAGACCAGCCCCAGCATTTT
NA,TRBJ2-7,NA,TRBV6-5,CASSYSQGTYEQYF,TGTGCCAGCAGTTATTCACAGGGAACCTACGAGCAGTACTTC
many,TRBJ1-1,TRBD1,TRBV13,CASSSRTGRGEAFF,TGTGCCAGCAGCAGCCGGACAGGTCGCGGTGAAGCTTTCTTT
NA,TRBJ1-1,NA,TRBV5-4,CASSLDRTEAFF,TGTGCCAGCAGCTTAGATCGTACTGAAGCTTTCTTT
NA,TRBJ2-3,NA,TRBV5-8,CASSLGGSADTQYF,TGTGCCAGCAGCTTGGGAGGTTCGGCAGATACGCAGTATTTT
few,TRBJ2-5,NA,TRBV6-2/TRBV6-3,CASTDWGEETQYF,TGTGCCAGCACCGATTGGGGAGAAGAGACCCAGTACTTC
NA,TRBJ2-5,TRBD2,TRBV4-3,CASSPRTSGQETQYF,TGCGCCAGCAGCCCGAGGACTAGCGGGCAAGAGACCCAGTACTTC
NA,TRBJ1-1,NA,TRBV13,CASSLKSPEAFF,TGTGCCAGCAGCTTAAAGTCTCCTGAAGCTTTCTTT
NA,TRBJ2-3,NA,TRBV7-9,CASSLAGDTRYF,TGTGCCAGCAGCTTAGCGGGAGATACGCGGTATTTT
few,TRBJ2-1,TRBD1,TRBV4-3,CASSQGQGFYNEQFF,TGCGCCAGCAGCCAAGGACAGGGGTTCTACAATGAGCAGTTCTTC
NA,TRBJ2-2,TRBD1,TRBV19,CASSIRQGNIGELFF,TGTGCCAGTAGTATCCGACAGGGGAACATCGGGGAGCTGTTTTTT
NA,TRBJ1-6,TRBD1,TRBV4-3,CASSLKSGTAYNSPLHF,TGCGCCAGCAGCCTAAAGTCCGGGACAGCTTATAATTCACCCCTCCACTTT
NA,TRBJ2-3,TRBD2,TRBV6-4,CASSDGGLAGRNRQYF,TGTGCCAGCAGTGACGGGGGACTAGCGGGAAGGAATCGGCAGTATTTT
few,TRBJ2-1,TRBD2,TRBV12-3/TRBV12-4,CATIPGLADNEQFF,TGTGCCACCATTCCGGGACTAGCGGACAATGAGCAGTTCTTC
many,TRBJ2-3,NA,TRBV24-1,CATSDSHGTDTQYF,TGTGCCACCAGTGATTCGCACGGCACAGATACGCAGTATTTT
NA,TRBJ2-5,TRBD1,TRBV29-1,CSVLTGDQETQYF,TGCAGCGTGCTGACAGGGGACCAAGAGACCCAGTACTTC
many,TRBJ2-5,NA,TRBV4-3,CASSQDQTETQYF,TGCGCCAGCAGCCAAGATCAAACCGAGACCCAGTACTTC
NA,TRBJ1-5,TRBD1,TRBV6-2/TRBV6-3,CASRHPGQGGQPQHF,TGTGCCAGCAGGCATCCGGGACAGGGTGGTCAGCCCCAGCATTTT
many,TRBJ2-3,NA,TRBV7-6,CASSPIGGTDTQYF,TGTGCCAGCAGCCCCATCGGGGGCACAGATACGCAGTATTTT
many,TRBJ1-5,NA,TRBV5-6,CASSFQGSDQPQHF,TGTGCCAGCAGCTTTCAGGGTTCTGATCAGCCCCAGCATTTT
NA,TRBJ1-1,NA,TRBV4-2,CASRHPARGRDTEAFF,TGTGCCAGCAGGCACCCGGCCCGGGGGCGGGACACTGAAGCTTTCTTT